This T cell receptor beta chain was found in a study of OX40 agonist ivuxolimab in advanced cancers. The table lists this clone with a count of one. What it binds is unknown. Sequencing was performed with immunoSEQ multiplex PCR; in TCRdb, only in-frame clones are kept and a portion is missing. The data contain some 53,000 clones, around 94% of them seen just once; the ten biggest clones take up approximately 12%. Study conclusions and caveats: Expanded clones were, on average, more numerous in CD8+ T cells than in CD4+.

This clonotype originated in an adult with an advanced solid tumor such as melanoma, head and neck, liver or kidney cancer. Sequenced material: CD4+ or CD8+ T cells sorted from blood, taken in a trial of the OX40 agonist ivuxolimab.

In nucleotides, the CDR3 is TGCGCCAGCAGCCTCACCTCTAGGCTAGCTGGCACAGATACGCAGTATTTT. This encodes CASSLTSRLAGTDTQYF. The gene calls are TRBV5-1 and TRBJ2-3; D is possibly TRBD2 (5 bases). V was trimmed by 4 bases and J by 1 base, leaving 19 bases between them. Germline V CDR1 and CDR2: SGHRS, YFSETQ. The CDR3 contains 17 residues.